This T cell receptor (beta chain) was retrieved from a study of T cell responses to AZD1222 COVID-19 vaccine. Study-wide findings and caveats: Clonal diversity may have been underestimated, and the donors were mostly white British, with more females than males.

The CDR3 consists of 14 residues. V was trimmed by 4 bases and J by 5 bases, leaving 15 bases between them. From germline, CDR1 is SGHNT and CDR2 YYREEE (reference sequence). A remark on this clone: Antigen specificity is unknown.

Assay used: immunoSEQ multiplex PCR; TCRdb lists only in-frame clones, some missing. The table has around 160,000 clones, about 93% seen once. This chain joins TRBV5-4 and TRBJ1-1; D not certain. The specimen comprised peripheral blood, sampled on day 0 of AZD1222 vaccination. This TCR came from an adult in good health. CDR3 nucleotides: TGTGCCAGCAGCCGGGAATCGGGGAGTACTGAAGCTTTCTTT. Encoded protein: CASSRESGSTEAFF.